One and the same sample provided the 17 T cell receptor beta chains below, sequenced in a study of T-cell reconstitution after alpha-beta-depleted transplantation in children. This sample's TCRbeta library carried unique molecular identifier barcodes. TCRdb re-derived calls from the PCR reads in MiXCR, one entry per CDR3 protein. The data show about 980,000 distinct CDR3 sequences, about 29% seen once. Sequencing was performed on PBMCs, mostly from graft donor cells, taken 360 days after TCRalphabeta/CD19-depleted stem cell transplant. These receptors were collected from a boy in the first two years of life who had a stem cell transplant for SCID, so the T cells may come from the graft donor.

In its sample, this clonotype was seen a few times. This sequence joins TRBV2 and TRBJ2-6; D is unresolved. The germline gives CDR1 SNHLY, CDR2 FYNNEI. The CDR3 totals 14 residues. V lost 6 bases to trimming and J lost 0 bases, with 6 bases between them. CDR3 DNA sequence: TGTGCCAGCAGGGGGAACTCTGGGGCCAACGTCCTGACTTTC. The encoded protein is CASRGNSGANVLTF.

The gene calls are TRBV28 and TRBJ2-5, with 8 bases fitting TRBD1. The CDR3 runs to 12 residues. The germline V gene encodes CDR1 MDHEN and CDR2 SYDVKM. Unmatched junction bases numbered 6, after V lost 8 bases and J lost 7 bases. CDR3 coding DNA: TGTGCCAGCCGTGGACAGGGACCGACCCAGTACTTC. Protein product: CASRGQGPTQYF.

This rearrangement joins TRBV5-1 to TRBJ1-5; the D is unclear. The CDR3 has 14 amino acids. V was trimmed by 4 bases and J by 6 bases, leaving 14 bases between them. Germline V gene sequence: CDR1 SGHRS, CDR2 YFSETQ. The CDR3 sequence: CASSTQLVGQPQHF. The CDR3 DNA reads as TGCGCCAGCAGCACACAGCTAGTGGGTCAGCCCCAGCATTTT.

The J gene is TRBJ1-5, the V gene TRBV20-1; TRBD1 is a possible D gene (6 bases). The length of the CDR3 is 14 residues. V was cut by 3 bases and J by 3 bases, with 12 bases left in between. Germline lookup yields CDR1 DFQATT and CDR2 SNEGSKA (reference sequence). The CDR3 loop is CSARGGHANQPQHF. DNA of the CDR3: TGCAGTGCTAGGGGGGGACATGCCAATCAGCCCCAGCATTTT.

The chain links TRBV7-6 to TRBJ2-7; weak D call: TRBD2 (5 bases). This CDR3 is 17 amino acids long. Germline V lookup: CDR1 SGHVS, CDR2 FNYEAQ. The V gene lost 2 bases and the J gene lost 6 bases, with 23 bases spanning the gap. The CDR3, as DNA: TGTGCCAGCAGCTTAAAAATCGGGATAACCCAAACTTGCGAGCAGTACTTC. This encodes CASSLKIGITQTCEQYF.

V is TRBV5-1 and J is TRBJ2-1, with 9 bases that match TRBD2. Unmatched junction bases numbered 11, after V lost 4 bases and J lost 6 bases. The CDR3 sequence is 16 residues long. Germline V lookup: CDR1 SGHRS, CDR2 YFSETQ. CDR3 amino acids: CASSRLGGGVGNEQFF. DNA for the CDR3: TGCGCCAGCAGCAGATTAGGCGGGGGGGTCGGCAATGAGCAGTTCTTC.

V gene TRBV15 combines with J gene TRBJ2-7, with D uncertain. Trimming removed 0 bases at V and 2 bases at J, with 11 bases between. The CDR3 runs 15 residues. Per germline, CDR1 LNHNV and CDR2 YYDKDF (reference sequence). In DNA, the CDR3 is TGTGCCACCAGCAGAGATTTTTACACCGCCTACGAGCAGTACTTC. Protein sequence: CATSRDFYTAYEQYF.

This clonotype was seen a few times. This chain joins TRBV4-3 and TRBJ2-3, with 13 bases identical to TRBD2. This CDR3 contains 19 residues. Germline lookup yields CDR1 LGHNA and CDR2 YSLEER. The ends lost 0 bases at V and 5 bases at J; junction bases unmatched: 11. The CDR3 nucleotides are TGCGCCAGCAGCCAAGATATAAGACTAGCGGGGGGACAGGTAGATACGCAGTATTTT. Encoded protein: CASSQDIRLAGGQVDTQYF.

The chain carries TRBV4-1 and TRBJ1-5, with TRBD1 matching over 10 bases. The ends lost 5 bases at V and 1 base at J; junction bases unmatched: 14. The CDR3 covers 19 residues. Germline V CDR1 and CDR2: MGHRA, YSYEKL. In DNA, the CDR3 is TGCGCCAGCAGCGCCCCCGGGACAGGGGAGAGGCGGAGCAATCAGCCCCAGCATTTT. Translated: CASSAPGTGERRSNQPQHF.

This chain connects TRBV10-3 to TRBJ2-4; D tentatively reads TRBD1 or TRBD2 (5 bases each). Per the germline V gene, CDR1 is ENHRY and CDR2 is SYGVKD. The CDR3 consists of 16 residues. The germline V and J ends were trimmed by 0 bases and 8 bases, with 17 bases remaining between them. CDR3 DNA sequence: TGTGCCATCAGTGAGTCGGGGGAAAAGGGGAACCACATTCAGTACTTC. It is translated as CAISESGEKGNHIQYF.

This clonotype was seen a few times. This chain uses TRBV29-1 with TRBJ2-3; possible D gene TRBD1, 6 bases. The CDR3 totals 14 residues. Trimming pared 3 bases from V and 2 bases from J, leaving 12 bases between. Germline V CDR1 and CDR2: SQVTM, ANQGSEA. CDR3 sequence: CSVEGAGATDTQYF. The CDR3 nucleotides are TGCAGCGTTGAGGGGGCAGGGGCCACAGATACGCAGTATTTT.

This clonotype was observed a few times. V gene TRBV7-2 combines with J gene TRBJ2-7; D might be TRBD2 (6 bases). The CDR3 is 14 amino acids. Trimming cost V 2 bases and J 9 bases, with 17 bases left between them. Per germline, CDR1 SGHTA and CDR2 FQGNSA. The CDR3 loop reads CASSLIPGGAGQYF. The CDR3 bases are TGTGCCAGCAGCTTAATTCCCGGGGGAGCCGGGCAGTACTTC.

This clonotype was found a few times. V usage is TRBV7-8 and J usage is TRBJ1-1; D remains unclear. CDR1 SGHVS and CDR2 FQNEAQ come from the germline V gene. The ends were cut back, 2 bases at V and 0 bases at J, with 10 bases in the middle. The CDR3 is 15 amino acids. The CDR3 DNA reads TGTGCCAGCAGCTTATATCCGGGCATGAACACTGAAGCTTTCTTT. The encoded protein is CASSLYPGMNTEAFF.

This sequence joins TRBV4-1 and TRBJ2-1; D possibly corresponds to TRBD2 (6 bases). The CDR3 spans 18 residues. Germline-derived CDR1 and CDR2 are MGHRA and YSYEKL. V lost 2 bases, J lost 0 bases, and 17 bases lay in between. The CDR3 here is CASSQSSPGLSSYNEQFF. DNA of the CDR3: TGCGCCAGCAGCCAATCATCACCGGGACTGAGCTCCTACAATGAGCAGTTCTTC.

This clonotype was observed a few times. J is TRBJ2-7 and V is TRBV5-1; tentatively, D is TRBD1 (5 bases). Germline CDR1 and CDR2: SGHRS and YFSETQ. The CDR3 length is 16 residues. V lost 0 bases and J lost 7, with 20 bases in between. Here the CDR3 reads CASSLGGWSRVWEQYF. The CDR3 coding sequence is TGCGCCAGCAGCTTGGGGGGCTGGTCCAGGGTGTGGGAGCAGTACTTC.

The chain has TRBV7-9 and TRBJ1-6; D not resolved. Germline values: CDR1 SEHNR, CDR2 FQNEAQ (reference sequence). CDR3 length: 14 residues. Trimming removed 1 base from V and 7 bases from J, with 8 bases in between. CDR3 in DNA: TGTGCCAGCAGCTTAGGGGTCTCCAATTCACCCCTCCACTTT. Protein product: CASSLGVSNSPLHF.

The V gene is TRBV5-1, the J gene TRBJ2-7; D remains ambiguous. Germline V gene lookup returns CDR1 SGHRS and CDR2 YFSETQ. This CDR3 is 15 amino acids long. V was cut by 3 bases and J by 9 bases, with 22 bases left in between. Written as DNA, the CDR3 is TGCGCCAGCAGCTCGTTATCGAACGCCGACATGGGGCAGTACTTC. It specifies CASSSLSNADMGQYF.